This TCR beta chain was identified during a study of cytomegalovirus exposure and HLA in healthy donors. Study conclusions and caveats: Most TCR sequences proved rare, with some public TCRs found in many donors. Among donors in an Asian-associated ancestry cluster, a later analysis reportedly found fewer N-insertions than the roughly 680-donor mean. Sequences of the TCR beta chain were said to predict the HLA-A and HLA-B alleles of most subjects accurately. Several V segments, TRBV6-2 and TRBV6-3 among them, could not be told apart and were dropped.

This clone was observed once. Its antigen is still unknown. CDR1 is GTSNPN and CDR2 is SVGIG in the germline V gene (reference sequence). CDR3 length: 16 residues. Trimming stripped 1 base from V and 0 bases from J, with 13 bases between. The PCR was carried out with 60 Vbeta primers and 13 Jbeta primers. TCRdb's copy holds only in-frame clones and misses some; the assay was immunoSEQ multiplex PCR. The sample contains about 130,000 clones, about 72% of which appear only once. This sequence joins TRBV30 and TRBJ1-5; D is unclear. The sequencing sample was made of PBMCs. This TCR came from a female donor in good health and CMV-seronegative. CDR3 DNA sequence: TGTGCCTGGAGTGGTAGGACCGACTATAGCAATCAGCCCCAGCATTTT. The encoded protein is CAWSGRTDYSNQPQHF.